This T cell receptor beta chain was sequenced in a study of blood T cell repertoires in COVID-19. Study context: T cells, B-cell-depleted T cells, or PBMCs provided the cDNA or gDNA that served as material.

CDR1 is LNHDA and CDR2 is SQIVND in the germline V gene (reference sequence). V was clipped by 5 bases and J by 8 bases, with 12 bases between them. The CDR3 sequence is 13 residues long. Method: immunoSEQ multiplex PCR; TCRdb's copy keeps in-frame clones and lacks some. The repertoire holds approximately 43,000 clones, 81% seen once, with 39% in the top ten. V usage is TRBV19 and J usage is TRBJ1-4; D perhaps matches TRBD1 (6 bases). The sequenced sample consisted of peripheral blood. This clonotype was sampled from a man between 40 and 49 years old with active or convalescent COVID-19. The CDR3: CASSRGAGEKLFF. CDR3 DNA: TGTGCCAGTAGTCGGGGGGCTGGCGAAAAACTGTTTTTT. The full variable domain, completed using reference TRBV19 and TRBJ1-4, is DGGITQSPKYLFRKEGQNVTLSCEQNLNHDAMYWYRQDPGQGLRLIYYSQIVNDFQKGDIAEGYSVSREKKESFPLTVTSAQKNPTAFYLCASSRGAGEKLFFGSGTQLSVL.